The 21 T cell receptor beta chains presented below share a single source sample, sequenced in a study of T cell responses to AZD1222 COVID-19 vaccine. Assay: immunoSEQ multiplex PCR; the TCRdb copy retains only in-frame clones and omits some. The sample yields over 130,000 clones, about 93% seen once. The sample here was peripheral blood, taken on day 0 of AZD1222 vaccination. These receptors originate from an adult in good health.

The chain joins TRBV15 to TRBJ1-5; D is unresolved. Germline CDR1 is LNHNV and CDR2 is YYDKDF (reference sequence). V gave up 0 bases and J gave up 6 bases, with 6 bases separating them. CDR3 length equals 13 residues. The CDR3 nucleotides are TGTGCCACCAGCAGAGAGCGACGTCAGCCCCAGCATTTT. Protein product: CATSRERRQPQHF.

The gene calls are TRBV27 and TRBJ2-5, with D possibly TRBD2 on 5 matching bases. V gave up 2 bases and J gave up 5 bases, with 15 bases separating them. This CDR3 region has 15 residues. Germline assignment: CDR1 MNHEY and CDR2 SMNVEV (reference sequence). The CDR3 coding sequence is TGTGCCAGCAGTTTAGGGAGAGGGCGCGTGGAGACCCAGTACTTC. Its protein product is CASSLGRGRVETQYF.

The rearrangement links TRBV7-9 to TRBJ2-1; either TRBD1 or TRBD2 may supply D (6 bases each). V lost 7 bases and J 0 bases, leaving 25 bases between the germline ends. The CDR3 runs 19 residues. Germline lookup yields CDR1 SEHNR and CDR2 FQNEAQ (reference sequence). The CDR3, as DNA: TGTGCCAGCAACCCCAGGGGACTTTCTATTCTCAGCTCCTACAATGAGCAGTTCTTC. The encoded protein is CASNPRGLSILSSYNEQFF.

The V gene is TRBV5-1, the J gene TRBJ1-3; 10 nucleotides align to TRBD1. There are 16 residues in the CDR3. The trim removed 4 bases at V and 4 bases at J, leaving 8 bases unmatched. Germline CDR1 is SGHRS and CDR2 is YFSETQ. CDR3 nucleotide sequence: TGCGCCAGCAGCCGTACCGGGACAGGGGACGGAAACACCATATATTTT. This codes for CASSRTGTGDGNTIYF.

CDR3 sequence: CASSPLRDYGYTF. The CDR3 DNA is TGTGCCAGCAGCCCTCTAAGGGACTATGGCTACACCTTC. V usage is TRBV7-9 and J usage is TRBJ1-2; D uncertain. The CDR3 contains 13 residues. Germline-derived CDR1 and CDR2 are SEHNR and FQNEAQ (reference sequence). V lost 5 bases, J lost 3 bases, and 10 bases lay in between.

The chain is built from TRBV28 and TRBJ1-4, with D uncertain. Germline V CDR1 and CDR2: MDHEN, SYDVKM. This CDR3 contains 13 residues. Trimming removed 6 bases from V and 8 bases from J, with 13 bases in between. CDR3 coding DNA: TGTGCCAGCAGCCTAGCGGTCAGGGAAAAACTGTTTTTT. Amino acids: CASSLAVREKLFF. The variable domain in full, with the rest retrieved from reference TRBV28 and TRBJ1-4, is DVKVTQSSRYLVKRTGEKVFLECVQDMDHENMFWYRQDPGLGLRLIYFSYDVKMKEKGDIPEGYSVSREKKERFSLILESASTNQTSMYLCASSLAVREKLFFGSGTQLSVL.

The CDR3 spells CASRLTGSGTNEKLFF. CDR3 nucleotides: TGTGCCAGCAGGTTGACAGGGAGTGGGACTAATGAAAAACTGTTTTTT. The chain recombines TRBV3-1 (or the pseudogene TRBV3-2) with TRBJ1-4; 7 bases are shared with TRBD1. CDR1 is LGHDT, CDR2 YNNKEL, per germline (reference sequence). Unmatched junction bases numbered 9, after V lost 6 bases and J lost 2 bases. The CDR3 totals 16 residues.

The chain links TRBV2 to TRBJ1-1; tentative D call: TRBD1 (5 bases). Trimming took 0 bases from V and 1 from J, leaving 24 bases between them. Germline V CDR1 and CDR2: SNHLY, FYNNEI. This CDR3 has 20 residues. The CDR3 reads CASSEAGRALRRTPNTEAFF. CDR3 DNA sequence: TGTGCCAGCAGTGAAGCGGGCAGGGCTCTGCGACGGACCCCGAACACTGAAGCTTTCTTT. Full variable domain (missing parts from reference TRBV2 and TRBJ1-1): EPEVTQTPSHQVTQMGQEVILRCVPISNHLYFYWYRQILGQKVEFLVSFYNNEISEKSEIFDDQFSVERPDGSNFTLKIRSTKLEDSAMYFCASSEAGRALRRTPNTEAFFGQGTRLTVV.

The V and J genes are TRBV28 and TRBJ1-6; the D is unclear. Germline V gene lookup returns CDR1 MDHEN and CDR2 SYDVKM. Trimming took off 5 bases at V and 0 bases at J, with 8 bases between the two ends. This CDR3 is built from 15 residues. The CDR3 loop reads CASSTQSSYNSPLHF. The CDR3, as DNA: TGTGCCAGCAGTACACAGAGCTCCTATAATTCACCCCTCCACTTT. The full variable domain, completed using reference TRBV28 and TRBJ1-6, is DVKVTQSSRYLVKRTGEKVFLECVQDMDHENMFWYRQDPGLGLRLIYFSYDVKMKEKGDIPEGYSVSREKKERFSLILESASTNQTSMYLCASSTQSSYNSPLHFGNGTRLTVT.

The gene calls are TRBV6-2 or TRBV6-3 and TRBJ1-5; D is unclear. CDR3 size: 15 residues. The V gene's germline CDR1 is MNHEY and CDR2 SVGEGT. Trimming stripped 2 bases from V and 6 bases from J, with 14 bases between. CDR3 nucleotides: TGTGCCAGCAGTTACCTGGAACGACGGGGTCAGCCCCAGCATTTT. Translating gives CASSYLERRGQPQHF.

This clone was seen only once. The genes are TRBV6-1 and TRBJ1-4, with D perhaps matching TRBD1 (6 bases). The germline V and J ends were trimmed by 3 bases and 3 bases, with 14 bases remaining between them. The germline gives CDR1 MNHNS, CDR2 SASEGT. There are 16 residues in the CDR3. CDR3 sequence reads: CASSDPPGQPNEKLFF. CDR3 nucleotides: TGTGCCAGCAGTGACCCGCCGGGACAACCTAATGAAAAACTGTTTTTT.

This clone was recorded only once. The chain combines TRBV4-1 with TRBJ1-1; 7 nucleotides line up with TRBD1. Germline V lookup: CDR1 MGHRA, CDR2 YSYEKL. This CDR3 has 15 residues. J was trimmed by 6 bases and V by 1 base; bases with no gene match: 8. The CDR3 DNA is TGCGCCAGCAGCCAAGCGGACCAGGGGGTCGCTGAAGCTTTCTTT. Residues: CASSQADQGVAEAFF.

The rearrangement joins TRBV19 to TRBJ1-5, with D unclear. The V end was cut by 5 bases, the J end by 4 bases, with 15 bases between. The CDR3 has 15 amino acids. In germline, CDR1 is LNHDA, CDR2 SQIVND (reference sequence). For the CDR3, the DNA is TGTGCCAGTAGTCTCCGCGGGGTAGGAAATCAGCCCCAGCATTTT. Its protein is CASSLRGVGNQPQHF. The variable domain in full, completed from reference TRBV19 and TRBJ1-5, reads DGGITQSPKYLFRKEGQNVTLSCEQNLNHDAMYWYRQDPGQGLRLIYYSQIVNDFQKGDIAEGYSVSREKKESFPLTVTSAQKNPTAFYLCASSLRGVGNQPQHFGDGTRLSIL.

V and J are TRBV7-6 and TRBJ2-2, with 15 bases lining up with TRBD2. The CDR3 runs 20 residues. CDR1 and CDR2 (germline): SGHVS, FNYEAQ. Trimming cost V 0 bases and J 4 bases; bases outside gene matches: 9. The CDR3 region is CASSLAGGLAGGPVTGELFF. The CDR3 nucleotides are TGTGCCAGCAGCTTAGCGGGAGGACTAGCGGGGGGGCCGGTCACCGGGGAGCTGTTTTTT. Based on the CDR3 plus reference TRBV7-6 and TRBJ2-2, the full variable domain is GAGVSQSPRYKVTKRGQDVALRCDPISGHVSLYWYRQALGQGPEFLTYFNYEAQQDKSGLPNDRFSAERPEGSISTLTIQRTEQRDSAMYRCASSLAGGLAGGPVTGELFFGEGSRLTVL.

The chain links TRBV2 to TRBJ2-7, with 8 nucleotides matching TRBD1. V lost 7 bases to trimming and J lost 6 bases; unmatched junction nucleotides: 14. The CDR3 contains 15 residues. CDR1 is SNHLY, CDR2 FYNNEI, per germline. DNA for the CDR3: TGTGCCAGCACGAGACAGGGGAAGTACGTTGGCGAGCAGTACGTC. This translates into CASTRQGKYVGEQYV.

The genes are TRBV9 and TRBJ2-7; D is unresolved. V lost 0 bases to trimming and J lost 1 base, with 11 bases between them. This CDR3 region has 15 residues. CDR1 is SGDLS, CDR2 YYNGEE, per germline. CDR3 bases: TGTGCCAGCAGCGTAGCTAACCCTGGATCCTACGAGCAGTACGTC. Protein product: CASSVANPGSYEQYV.

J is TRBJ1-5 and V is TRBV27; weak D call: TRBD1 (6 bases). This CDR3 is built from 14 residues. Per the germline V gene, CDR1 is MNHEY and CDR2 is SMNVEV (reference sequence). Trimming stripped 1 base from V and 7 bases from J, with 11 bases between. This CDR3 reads CASSLWGRGQPQHF. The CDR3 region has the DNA TGTGCCAGCAGTTTATGGGGGCGCGGGCAGCCCCAGCATTTT.

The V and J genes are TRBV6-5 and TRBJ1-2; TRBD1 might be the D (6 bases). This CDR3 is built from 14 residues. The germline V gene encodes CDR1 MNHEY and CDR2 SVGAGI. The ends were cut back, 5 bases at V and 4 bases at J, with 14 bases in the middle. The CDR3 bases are TGTGCCAGCAGTCCCGGGACACTGTCCTATGGCTACACCTTC. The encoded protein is CASSPGTLSYGYTF.

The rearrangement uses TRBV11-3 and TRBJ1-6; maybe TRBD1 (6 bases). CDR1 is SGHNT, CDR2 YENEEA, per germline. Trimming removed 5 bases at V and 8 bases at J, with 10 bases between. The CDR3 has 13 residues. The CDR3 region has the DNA TGTGCCAGCAGCCGGAACAGGGATTCACCCCTCCACTTT. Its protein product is CASSRNRDSPLHF.

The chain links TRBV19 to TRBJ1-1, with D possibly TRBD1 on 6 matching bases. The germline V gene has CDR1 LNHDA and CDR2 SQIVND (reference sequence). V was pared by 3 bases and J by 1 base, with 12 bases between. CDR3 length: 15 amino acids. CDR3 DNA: TGTGCCAGTAGTATCTCAACAGGGCCGAACACTGAAGCTTTCTTT. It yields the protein CASSISTGPNTEAFF. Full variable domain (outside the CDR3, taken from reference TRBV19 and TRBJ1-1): DGGITQSPKYLFRKEGQNVTLSCEQNLNHDAMYWYRQDPGQGLRLIYYSQIVNDFQKGDIAEGYSVSREKKESFPLTVTSAQKNPTAFYLCASSISTGPNTEAFFGQGTRLTVV.

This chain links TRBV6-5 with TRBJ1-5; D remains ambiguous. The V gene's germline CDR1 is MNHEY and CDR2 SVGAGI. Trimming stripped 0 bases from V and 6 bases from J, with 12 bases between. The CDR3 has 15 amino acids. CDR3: CASSYSSTVGQPQHF. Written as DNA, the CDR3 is TGTGCCAGCAGTTACTCGAGCACAGTAGGTCAGCCCCAGCATTTT.